This TCR beta chain emerged from a study of beta chain features in type 1 diabetes. Of the isolated RNA, all was reverse transcribed, and so the sequenced material was expressed TCRB transcripts. Using immunoSEQ multiplex PCR, the repertoire was profiled, and TCRdb retains in-frame clones only, with some absent. Of about 620,000 clones in the sample, 15% to 17% are singletons; the top ten hold approximately 0.099%. Sorted cells reached over 95% purity in every population. This clone was picked up a small number of times. CDR3 length equals 15 residues. V is TRBV21-1 and J is TRBJ2-1; the table's TRBD2 call for D was not verified on the DNA. TRBV21-1 is a recognized pseudogene. The receptor was isolated from a man aged 18 to 30 in good health. The sample was naive CD4+ T cells from blood. The CDR3 DNA sequence: TGTGCCAGCAGCAAGACCAGCGGGGGGGCTCGAGAGCAGTTCTTC. Its translation is CASSKTSGGAREQFF.